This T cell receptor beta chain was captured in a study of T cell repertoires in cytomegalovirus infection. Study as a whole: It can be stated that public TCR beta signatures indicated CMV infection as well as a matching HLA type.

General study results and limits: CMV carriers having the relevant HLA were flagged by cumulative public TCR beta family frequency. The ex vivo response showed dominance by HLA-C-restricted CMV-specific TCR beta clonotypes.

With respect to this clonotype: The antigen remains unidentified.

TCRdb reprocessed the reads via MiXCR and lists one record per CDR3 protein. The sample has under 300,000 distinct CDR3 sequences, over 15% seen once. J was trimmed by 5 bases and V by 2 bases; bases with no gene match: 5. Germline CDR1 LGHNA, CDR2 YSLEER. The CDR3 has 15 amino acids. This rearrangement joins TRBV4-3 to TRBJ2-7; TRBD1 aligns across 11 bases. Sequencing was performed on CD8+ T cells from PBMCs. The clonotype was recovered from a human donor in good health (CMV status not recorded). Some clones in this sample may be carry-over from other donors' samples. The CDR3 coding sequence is TGCGCCAGCAGCCAACCGGGACAGGGGGTCCACGAGCAGTACTTC. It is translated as CASSQPGQGVHEQYF.